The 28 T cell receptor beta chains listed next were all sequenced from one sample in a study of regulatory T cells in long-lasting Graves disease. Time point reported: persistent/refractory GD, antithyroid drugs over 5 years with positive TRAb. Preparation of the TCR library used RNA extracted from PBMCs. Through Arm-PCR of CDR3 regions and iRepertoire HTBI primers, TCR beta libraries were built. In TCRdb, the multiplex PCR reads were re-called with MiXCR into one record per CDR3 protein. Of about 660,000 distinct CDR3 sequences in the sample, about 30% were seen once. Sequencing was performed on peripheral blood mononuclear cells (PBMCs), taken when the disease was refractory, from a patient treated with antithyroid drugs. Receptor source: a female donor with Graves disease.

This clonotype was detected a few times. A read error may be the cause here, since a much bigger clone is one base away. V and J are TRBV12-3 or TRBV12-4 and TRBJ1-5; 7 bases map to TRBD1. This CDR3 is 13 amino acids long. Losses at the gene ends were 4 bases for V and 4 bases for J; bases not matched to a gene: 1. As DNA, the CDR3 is TGTGCCAGCAGTTGGGACAGAAATCAGCCCCAGCATTTT. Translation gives CASSWDRNQPQHF.

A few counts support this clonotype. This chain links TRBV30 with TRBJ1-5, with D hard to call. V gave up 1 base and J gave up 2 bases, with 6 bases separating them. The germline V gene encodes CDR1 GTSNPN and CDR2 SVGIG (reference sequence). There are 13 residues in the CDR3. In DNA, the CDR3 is TGTGCCTGGAGTGGTGGGCGCAATCAGCCCCAGCATTTT. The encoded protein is CAWSGGRNQPQHF.

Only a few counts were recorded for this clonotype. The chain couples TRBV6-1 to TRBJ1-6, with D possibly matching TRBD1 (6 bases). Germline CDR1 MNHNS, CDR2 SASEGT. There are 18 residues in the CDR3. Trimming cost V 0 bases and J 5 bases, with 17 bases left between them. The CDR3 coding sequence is TGTGCCAGCAGTGAAGCAGGGGGGGGCGCGTCGAATAATTCACCCCTCCACTTT. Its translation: CASSEAGGGASNNSPLHF.

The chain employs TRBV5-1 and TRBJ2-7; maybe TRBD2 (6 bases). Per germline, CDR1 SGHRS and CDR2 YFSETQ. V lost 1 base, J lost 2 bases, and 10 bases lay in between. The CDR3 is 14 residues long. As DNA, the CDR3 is TGCGCCAGCAGCTTGAACGGGAGCCCCTACGAGCAGTACTTC. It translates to CASSLNGSPYEQYF.

In nucleotides, the CDR3 is TGCAGCGTTGAAAGCCAAGGAAACACCATATATTTT. Amino acid sequence: CSVESQGNTIYF. This chain uses TRBV29-1 with TRBJ1-3, with no clear D. Per germline, CDR1 SQVTM and CDR2 ANQGSEA. V was shortened by 2 bases and J by 4 bases, with 6 bases between the two germline ends. The length of the CDR3 is 12 residues.

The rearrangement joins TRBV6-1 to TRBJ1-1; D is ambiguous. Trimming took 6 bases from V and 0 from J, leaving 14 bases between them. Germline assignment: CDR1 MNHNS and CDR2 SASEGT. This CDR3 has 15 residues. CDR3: CASSPSLVMNTEAFF. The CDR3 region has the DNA TGTGCCAGCAGCCCATCACTGGTGATGAACACTGAAGCTTTCTTT.

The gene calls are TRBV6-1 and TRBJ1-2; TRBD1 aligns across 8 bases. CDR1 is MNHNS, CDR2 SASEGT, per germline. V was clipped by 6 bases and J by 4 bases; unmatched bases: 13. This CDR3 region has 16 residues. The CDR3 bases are TGTGCCAGCAGCCAAGGACAGGGACGACTCTCCTATGGCTACACCTTC. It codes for CASSQGQGRLSYGYTF.

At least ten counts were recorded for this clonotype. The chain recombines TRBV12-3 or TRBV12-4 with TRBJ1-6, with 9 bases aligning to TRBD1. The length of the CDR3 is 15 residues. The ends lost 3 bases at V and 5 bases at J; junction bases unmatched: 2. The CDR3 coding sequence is TGTGCCAGCAGTTTCGGACAGGGGAATAATTCACCCCTCCACTTT. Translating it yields CASSFGQGNNSPLHF.

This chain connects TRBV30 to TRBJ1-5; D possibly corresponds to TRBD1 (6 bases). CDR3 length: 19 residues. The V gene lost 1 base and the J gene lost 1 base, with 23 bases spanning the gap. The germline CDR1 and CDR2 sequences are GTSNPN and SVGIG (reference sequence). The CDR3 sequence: CAWSAIGQLPWASNQPQHF. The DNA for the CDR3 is TGTGCCTGGAGTGCGATCGGACAGCTACCCTGGGCGAGCAATCAGCCCCAGCATTTT.

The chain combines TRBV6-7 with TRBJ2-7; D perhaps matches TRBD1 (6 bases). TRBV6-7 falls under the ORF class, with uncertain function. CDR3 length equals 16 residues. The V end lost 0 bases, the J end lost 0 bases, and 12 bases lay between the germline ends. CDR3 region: CASSYSRQDSSYEQYF. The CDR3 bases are TGTGCCAGCAGTTACTCCCGACAGGATTCCTCCTACGAGCAGTACTTC.

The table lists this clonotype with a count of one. The CDR3 sequence: CASSLSSGGWTEAFF. CDR3 coding DNA: TGTGCCAGCAGTTTATCTTCAGGGGGCTGGACTGAAGCTTTCTTT. The chain carries TRBV27 and TRBJ1-1; 8 bases map to TRBD1. Germline V gene data show CDR1 as MNHEY and CDR2 as SMNVEV (reference sequence). The CDR3 is 15 amino acids. V was pared by 0 bases and J by 5 bases, with 5 bases of the junction left unmatched.

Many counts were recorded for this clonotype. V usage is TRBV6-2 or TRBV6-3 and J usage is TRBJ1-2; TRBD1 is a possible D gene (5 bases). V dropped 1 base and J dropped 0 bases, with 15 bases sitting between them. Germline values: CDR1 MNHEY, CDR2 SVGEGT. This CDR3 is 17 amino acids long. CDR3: CASSYYGRGGPNYGYTF. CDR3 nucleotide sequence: TGTGCCAGCAGTTACTATGGTCGGGGGGGTCCTAACTATGGCTACACCTTC.

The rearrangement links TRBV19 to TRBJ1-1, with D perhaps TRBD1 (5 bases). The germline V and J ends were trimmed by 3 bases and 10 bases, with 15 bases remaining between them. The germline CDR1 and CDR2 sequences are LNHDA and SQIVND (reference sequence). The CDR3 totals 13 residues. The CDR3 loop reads CASSIGVRGGAFF. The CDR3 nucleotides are TGTGCCAGTAGTATCGGCGTTAGGGGAGGAGCTTTCTTT.

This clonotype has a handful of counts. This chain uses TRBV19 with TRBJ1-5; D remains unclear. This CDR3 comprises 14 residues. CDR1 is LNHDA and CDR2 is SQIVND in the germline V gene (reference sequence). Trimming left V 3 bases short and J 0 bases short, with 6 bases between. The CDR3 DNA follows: TGTGCCAGTAGTATGGGGATTAGCAATCAGCCCCAGCATTTT. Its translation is CASSMGISNQPQHF.

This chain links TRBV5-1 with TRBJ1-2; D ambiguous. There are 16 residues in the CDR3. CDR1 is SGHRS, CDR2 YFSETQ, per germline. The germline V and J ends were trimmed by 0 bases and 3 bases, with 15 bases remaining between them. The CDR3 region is CASSLAGRAGDYGYTF. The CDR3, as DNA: TGCGCCAGCAGCTTGGCCGGGAGGGCCGGGGACTATGGCTACACCTTC.

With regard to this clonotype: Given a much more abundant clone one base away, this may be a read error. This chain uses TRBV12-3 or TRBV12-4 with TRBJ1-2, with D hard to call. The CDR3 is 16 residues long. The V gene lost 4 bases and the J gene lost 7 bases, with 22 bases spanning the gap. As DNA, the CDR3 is TGTGCCAGCAGTTCGTCTGGACGTAAGGGATTAGGTGGCTACACCTTC. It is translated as CASSSSGRKGLGGYTF.

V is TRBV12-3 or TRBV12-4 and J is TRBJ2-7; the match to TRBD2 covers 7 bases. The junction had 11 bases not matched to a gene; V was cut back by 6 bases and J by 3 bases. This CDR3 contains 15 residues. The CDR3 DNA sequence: TGTGCCAGCAGCGCCCATGGAGCGGGAAACTACGAGCAGTACTTC. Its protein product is CASSAHGAGNYEQYF.

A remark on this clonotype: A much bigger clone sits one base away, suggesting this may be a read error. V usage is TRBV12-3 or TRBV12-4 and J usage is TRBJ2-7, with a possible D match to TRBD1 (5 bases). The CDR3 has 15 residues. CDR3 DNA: TGTGCCAGCAATTTAGTTCGGCGACAGACCTACGAGCAGTACTTC. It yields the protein CASNLVRRQTYEQYF.

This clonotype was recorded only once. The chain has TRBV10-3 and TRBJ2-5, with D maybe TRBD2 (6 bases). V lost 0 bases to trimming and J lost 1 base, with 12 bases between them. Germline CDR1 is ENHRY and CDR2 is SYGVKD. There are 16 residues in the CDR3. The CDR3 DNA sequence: TGTGCCATCAGTGAGTCGAGTGGCGGGATCCAAGAGACCCAGTACTTC. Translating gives CAISESSGGIQETQYF.

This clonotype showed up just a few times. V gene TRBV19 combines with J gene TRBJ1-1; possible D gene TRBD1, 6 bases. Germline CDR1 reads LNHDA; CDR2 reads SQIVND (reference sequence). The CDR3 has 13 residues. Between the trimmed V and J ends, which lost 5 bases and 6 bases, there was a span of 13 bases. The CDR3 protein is CASSYVQGSEAFF. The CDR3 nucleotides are TGTGCCAGTAGTTATGTACAGGGTTCTGAAGCTTTCTTT.

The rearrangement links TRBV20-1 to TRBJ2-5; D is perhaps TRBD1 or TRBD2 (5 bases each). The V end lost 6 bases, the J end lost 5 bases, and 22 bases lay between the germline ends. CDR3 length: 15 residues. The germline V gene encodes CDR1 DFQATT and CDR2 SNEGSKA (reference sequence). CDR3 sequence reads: CSARGEAWLDETQYF. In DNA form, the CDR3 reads TGCAGTGCCCGAGGGGAAGCGTGGCTTGATGAGACCCAGTACTTC.

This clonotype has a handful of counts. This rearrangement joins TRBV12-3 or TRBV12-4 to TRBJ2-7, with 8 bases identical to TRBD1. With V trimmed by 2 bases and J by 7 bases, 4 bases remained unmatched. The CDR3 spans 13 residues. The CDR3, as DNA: TGTGCCAGCAGTTTACAGGGGGCAAGTGAGCAGTACTTC. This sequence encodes CASSLQGASEQYF.

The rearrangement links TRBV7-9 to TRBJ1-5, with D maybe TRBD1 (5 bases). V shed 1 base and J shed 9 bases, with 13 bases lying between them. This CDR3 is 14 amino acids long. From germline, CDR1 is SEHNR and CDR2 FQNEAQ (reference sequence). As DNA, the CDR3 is TGTGCCAGCAGCTTAGATTCAGGGTTACCGCCCCAGCATTTT. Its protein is CASSLDSGLPPQHF.

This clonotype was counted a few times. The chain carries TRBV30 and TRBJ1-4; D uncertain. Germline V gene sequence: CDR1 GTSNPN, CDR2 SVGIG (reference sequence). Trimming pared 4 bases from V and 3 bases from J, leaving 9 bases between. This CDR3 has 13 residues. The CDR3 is CAWNYGANEKLFF. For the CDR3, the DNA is TGTGCCTGGAACTATGGGGCTAATGAAAAACTGTTTTTT.

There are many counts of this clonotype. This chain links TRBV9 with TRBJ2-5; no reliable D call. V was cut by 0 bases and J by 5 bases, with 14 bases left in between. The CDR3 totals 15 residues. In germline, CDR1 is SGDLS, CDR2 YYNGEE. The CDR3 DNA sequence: TGTGCCAGCAGCGTAGGGGATGCGAGTTGGGAGACCCAGTACTTC. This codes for CASSVGDASWETQYF.

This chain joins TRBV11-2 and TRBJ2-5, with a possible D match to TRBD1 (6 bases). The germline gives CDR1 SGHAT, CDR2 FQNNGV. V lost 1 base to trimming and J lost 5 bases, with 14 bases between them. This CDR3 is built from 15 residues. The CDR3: CASSLAGRGSETQYF. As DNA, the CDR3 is TGTGCCAGCAGCTTAGCGGGCAGGGGTAGCGAGACCCAGTACTTC.

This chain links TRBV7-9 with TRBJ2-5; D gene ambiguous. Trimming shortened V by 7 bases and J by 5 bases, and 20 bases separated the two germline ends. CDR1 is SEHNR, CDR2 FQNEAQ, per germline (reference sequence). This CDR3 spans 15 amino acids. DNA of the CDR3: TGTGCCAGCAAAAAATCGTCGTTAGCCCGTGAGACCCAGTACTTC. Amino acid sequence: CASKKSSLARETQYF.

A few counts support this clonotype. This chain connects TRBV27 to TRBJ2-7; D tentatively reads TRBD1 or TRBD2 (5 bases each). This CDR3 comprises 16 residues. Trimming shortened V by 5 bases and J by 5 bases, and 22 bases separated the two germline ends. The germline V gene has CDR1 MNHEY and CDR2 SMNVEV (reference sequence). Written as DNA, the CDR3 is TGTGCCAGCAGTAAAACCGGGACCCACAGCCTCCACGAGCAGTACTTC. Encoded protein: CASSKTGTHSLHEQYF.